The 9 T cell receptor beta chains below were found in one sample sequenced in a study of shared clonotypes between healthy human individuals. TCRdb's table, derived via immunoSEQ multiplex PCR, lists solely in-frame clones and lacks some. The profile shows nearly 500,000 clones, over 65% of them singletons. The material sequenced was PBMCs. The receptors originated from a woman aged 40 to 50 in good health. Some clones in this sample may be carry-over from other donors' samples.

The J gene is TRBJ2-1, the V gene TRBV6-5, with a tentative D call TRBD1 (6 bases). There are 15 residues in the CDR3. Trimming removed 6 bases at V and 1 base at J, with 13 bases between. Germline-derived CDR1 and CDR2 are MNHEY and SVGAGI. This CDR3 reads CASRFRTDSYNEQFF. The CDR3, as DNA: TGTGCCAGCAGATTCCGGACAGATTCCTACAATGAGCAGTTCTTC.

The CDR3 sequence: CASSKPDAASTDTQYF. The CDR3 region has the DNA TGTGCCAGTAGCAAACCGGACGCCGCTAGCACAGATACGCAGTATTTT. The chain employs TRBV19 and TRBJ2-3; D unclear. CDR1 and CDR2 (germline): LNHDA, SQIVND (reference sequence). This CDR3 comprises 16 residues. The V end was cut by 6 bases, the J end by 0 bases, with 16 bases between.

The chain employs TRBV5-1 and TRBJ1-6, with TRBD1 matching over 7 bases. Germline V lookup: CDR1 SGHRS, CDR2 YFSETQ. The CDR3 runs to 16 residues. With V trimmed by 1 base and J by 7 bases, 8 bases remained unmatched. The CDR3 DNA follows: TGCGCCAGCAGCTTGTATACCGGGACAGCCAATTCACCCCTCCACTTT. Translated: CASSLYTGTANSPLHF.

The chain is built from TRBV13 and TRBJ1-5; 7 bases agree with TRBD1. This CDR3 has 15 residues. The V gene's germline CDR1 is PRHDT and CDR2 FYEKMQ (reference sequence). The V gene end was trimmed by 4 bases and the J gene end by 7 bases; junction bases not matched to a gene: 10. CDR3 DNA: TGTGCCAGCAGCTCGACCCGACAGGGCGGGCAGCCCCAGCATTTT. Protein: CASSSTRQGGQPQHF.

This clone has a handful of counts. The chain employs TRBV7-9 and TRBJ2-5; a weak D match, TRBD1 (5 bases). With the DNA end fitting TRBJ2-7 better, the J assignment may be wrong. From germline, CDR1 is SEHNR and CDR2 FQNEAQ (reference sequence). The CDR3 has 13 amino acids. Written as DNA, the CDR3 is TGTGCCAGCAGCTCCAGGACACCCTACGAGCAGTACTTC. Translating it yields CASSSRTPYEQYF.

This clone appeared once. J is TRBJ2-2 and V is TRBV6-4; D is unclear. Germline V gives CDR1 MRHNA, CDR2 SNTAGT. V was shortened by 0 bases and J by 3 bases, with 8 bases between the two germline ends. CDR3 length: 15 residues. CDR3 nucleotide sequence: TGTGCCAGCAGTGACTCGGGCCTACACACCGGGGAGCTGTTTTTT. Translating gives CASSDSGLHTGELFF.

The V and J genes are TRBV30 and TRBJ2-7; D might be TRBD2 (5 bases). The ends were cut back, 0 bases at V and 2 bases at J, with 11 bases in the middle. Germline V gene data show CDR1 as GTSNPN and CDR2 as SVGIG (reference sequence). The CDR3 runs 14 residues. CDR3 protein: CAWSVGGFAYEQYF. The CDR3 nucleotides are TGTGCCTGGAGTGTTGGAGGATTTGCCTACGAGCAGTACTTC.

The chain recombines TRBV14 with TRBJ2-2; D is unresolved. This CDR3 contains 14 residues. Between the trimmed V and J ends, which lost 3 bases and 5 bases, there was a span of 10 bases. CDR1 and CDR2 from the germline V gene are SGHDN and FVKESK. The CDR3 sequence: CASSHLSFTGELFF. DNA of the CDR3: TGTGCCAGCAGCCATCTTAGTTTTACCGGGGAGCTGTTTTTT.

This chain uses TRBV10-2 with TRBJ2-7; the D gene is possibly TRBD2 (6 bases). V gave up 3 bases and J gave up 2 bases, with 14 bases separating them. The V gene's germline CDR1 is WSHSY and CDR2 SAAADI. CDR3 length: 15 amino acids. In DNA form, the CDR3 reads TGCGCCAGCAGTGAATACCCGGGACTCACCTACGAGCAGTACTTC. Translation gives CASSEYPGLTYEQYF.